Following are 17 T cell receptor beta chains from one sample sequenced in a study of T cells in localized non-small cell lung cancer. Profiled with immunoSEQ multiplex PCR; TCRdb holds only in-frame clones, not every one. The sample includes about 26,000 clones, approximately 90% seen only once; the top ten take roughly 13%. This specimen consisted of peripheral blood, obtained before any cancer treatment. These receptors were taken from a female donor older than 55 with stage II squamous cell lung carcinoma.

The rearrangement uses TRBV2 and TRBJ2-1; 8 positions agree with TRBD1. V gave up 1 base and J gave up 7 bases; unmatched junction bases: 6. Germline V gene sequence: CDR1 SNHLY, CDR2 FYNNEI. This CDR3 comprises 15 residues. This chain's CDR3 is CASSEEGTGGNEQFF. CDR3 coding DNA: TGTGCCAGCAGTGAAGAAGGGACAGGCGGAAATGAGCAGTTCTTC.

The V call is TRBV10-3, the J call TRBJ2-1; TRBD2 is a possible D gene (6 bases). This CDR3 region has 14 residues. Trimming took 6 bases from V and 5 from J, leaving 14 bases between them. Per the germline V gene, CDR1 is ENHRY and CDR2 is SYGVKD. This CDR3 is CAISDSTGDNEQFF. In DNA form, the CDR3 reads TGTGCCATCAGCGATTCAACGGGGGACAATGAGCAGTTCTTC.

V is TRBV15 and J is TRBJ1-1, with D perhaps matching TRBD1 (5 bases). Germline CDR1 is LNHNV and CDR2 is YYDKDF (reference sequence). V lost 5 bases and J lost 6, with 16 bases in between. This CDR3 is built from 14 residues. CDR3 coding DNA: TGTGCCACCAGCCGGAGAGGGGATGTCTCTGAAGCTTTCTTT. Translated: CATSRRGDVSEAFF.

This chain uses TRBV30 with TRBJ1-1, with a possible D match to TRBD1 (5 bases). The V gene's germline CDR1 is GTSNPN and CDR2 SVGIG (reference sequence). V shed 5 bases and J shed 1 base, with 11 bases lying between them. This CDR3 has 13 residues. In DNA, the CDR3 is TGTGCCTGGCTGGGACTTCCGAACACTGAAGCTTTCTTT. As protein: CAWLGLPNTEAFF.

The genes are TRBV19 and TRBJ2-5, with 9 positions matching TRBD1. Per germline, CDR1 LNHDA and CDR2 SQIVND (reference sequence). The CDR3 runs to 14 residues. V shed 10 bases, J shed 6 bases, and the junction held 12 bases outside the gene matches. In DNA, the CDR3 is TGTGCCACCTCCCCGGGACAGGGTATTCAGACCCAGTACTTC. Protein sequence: CATSPGQGIQTQYF.

Here the CDR3 DNA reads TGCGCCAGCAGGTCGACCCTGGAAGAAAAACTGTTTTTT. Translated, it gives CASRSTLEEKLFF. The chain couples TRBV5-1 to TRBJ1-4; D is unresolved. In germline, CDR1 is SGHRS, CDR2 YFSETQ. Trimming took 5 bases from V and 8 from J, leaving 13 bases between them. The CDR3 spans 13 residues. Full variable domain (missing parts from reference TRBV5-1 and TRBJ1-4): KAGVTQTPRYLIKTRGQQVTLSCSPISGHRSVSWYQQTPGQGLQFLFEYFSETQRNKGNFPGRFSGRQFSNSRSEMNVSTLELGDSALYLCASRSTLEEKLFFGSGTQLSVL.

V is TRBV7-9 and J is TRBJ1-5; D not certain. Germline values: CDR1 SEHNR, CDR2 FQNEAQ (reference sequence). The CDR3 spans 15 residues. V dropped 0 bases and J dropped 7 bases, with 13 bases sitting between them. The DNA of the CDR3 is TGTGCCAGCAGCTTAGCAGGAAGTGGGATGCAGCCCCAGCATTTT. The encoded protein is CASSLAGSGMQPQHF. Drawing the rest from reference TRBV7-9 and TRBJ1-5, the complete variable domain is DTGVSQNPRHKITKRGQNVTFRCDPISEHNRLYWYRQTLGQGPEFLTYFQNEAQLEKSRLLSDRFSAERPKGSFSTLEIQRTEQGDSAMYLCASSLAGSGMQPQHFGDGTRLSIL.

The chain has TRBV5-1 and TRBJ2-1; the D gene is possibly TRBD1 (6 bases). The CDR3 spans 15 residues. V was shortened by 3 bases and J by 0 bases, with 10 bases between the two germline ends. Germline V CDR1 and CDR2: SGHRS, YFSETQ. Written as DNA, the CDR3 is TGCGCCAGCAGCTCCACAGGGAACTCCTACAATGAGCAGTTCTTC. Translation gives CASSSTGNSYNEQFF.

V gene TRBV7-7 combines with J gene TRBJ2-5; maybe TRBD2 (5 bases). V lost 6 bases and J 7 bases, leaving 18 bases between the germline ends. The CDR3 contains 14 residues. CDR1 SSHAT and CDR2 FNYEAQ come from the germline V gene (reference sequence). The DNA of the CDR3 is TGTGCCAGCAGTTCTCCGGGTGGGAGTGGGACCCAGTACTTC. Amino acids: CASSSPGGSGTQYF.

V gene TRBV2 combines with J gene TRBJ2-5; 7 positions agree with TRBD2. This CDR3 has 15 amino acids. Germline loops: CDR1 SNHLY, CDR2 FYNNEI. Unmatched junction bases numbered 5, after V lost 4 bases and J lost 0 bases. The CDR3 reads CASSGASGNQETQYF. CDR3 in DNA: TGTGCCAGCAGTGGGGCTAGCGGCAACCAAGAGACCCAGTACTTC.

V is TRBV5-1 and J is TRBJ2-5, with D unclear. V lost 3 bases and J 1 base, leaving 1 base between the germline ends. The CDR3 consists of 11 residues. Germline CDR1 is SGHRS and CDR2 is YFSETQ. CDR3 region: CASSSQETQYF. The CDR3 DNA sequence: TGCGCCAGCAGCTCCCAAGAGACCCAGTACTTC.

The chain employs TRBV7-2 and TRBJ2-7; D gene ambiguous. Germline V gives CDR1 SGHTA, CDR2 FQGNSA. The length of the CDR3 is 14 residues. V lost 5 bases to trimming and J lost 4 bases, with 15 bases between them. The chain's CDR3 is CASSGLHSGYEQYF. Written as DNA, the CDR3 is TGTGCCAGCAGCGGGCTTCACTCCGGGTACGAGCAGTACTTC.

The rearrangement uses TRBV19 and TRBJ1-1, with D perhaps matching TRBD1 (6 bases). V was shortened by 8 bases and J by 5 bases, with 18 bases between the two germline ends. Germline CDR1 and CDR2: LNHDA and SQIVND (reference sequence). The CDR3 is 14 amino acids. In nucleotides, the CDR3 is TGTGCCAGTGTATCCGTCGAGGGGGTTACTGAAGCTTTCTTT. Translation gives CASVSVEGVTEAFF. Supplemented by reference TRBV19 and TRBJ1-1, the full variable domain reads DGGITQSPKYLFRKEGQNVTLSCEQNLNHDAMYWYRQDPGQGLRLIYYSQIVNDFQKGDIAEGYSVSREKKESFPLTVTSAQKNPTAFYLCASVSVEGVTEAFFGQGTRLTVV.

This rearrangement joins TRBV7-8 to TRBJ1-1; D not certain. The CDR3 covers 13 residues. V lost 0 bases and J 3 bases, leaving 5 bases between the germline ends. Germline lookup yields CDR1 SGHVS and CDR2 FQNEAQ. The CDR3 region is CASSLAGYTEAFF. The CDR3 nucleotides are TGTGCCAGCAGCTTAGCGGGGTACACTGAAGCTTTCTTT. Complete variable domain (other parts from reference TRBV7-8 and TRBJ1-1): GAGVSQSPRYKVAKRGQDVALRCDPISGHVSLFWYQQALGQGPEFLTYFQNEAQLDKSGLPSDRFFAERPEGSVSTLKIQRTQQEDSAVYLCASSLAGYTEAFFGQGTRLTVV.

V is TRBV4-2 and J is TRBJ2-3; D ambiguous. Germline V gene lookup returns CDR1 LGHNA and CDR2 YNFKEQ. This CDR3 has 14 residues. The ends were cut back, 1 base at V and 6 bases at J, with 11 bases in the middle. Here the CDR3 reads CASSQGNSRDTQYF. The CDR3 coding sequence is TGTGCCAGCAGCCAAGGAAACAGTCGTGATACGCAGTATTTT.

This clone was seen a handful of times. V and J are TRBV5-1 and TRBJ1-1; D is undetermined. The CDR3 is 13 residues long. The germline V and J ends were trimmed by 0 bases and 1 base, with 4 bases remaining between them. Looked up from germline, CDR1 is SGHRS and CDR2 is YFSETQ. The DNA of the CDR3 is TGCGCCAGCAGCTTGGAACGGAACACTGAAGCTTTCTTT. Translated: CASSLERNTEAFF.

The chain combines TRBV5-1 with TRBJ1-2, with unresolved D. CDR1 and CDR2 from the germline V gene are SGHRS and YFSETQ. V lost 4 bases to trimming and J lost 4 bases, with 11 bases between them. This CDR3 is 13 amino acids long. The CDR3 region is CASSRTETYGYTF. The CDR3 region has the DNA TGCGCCAGCAGCCGAACGGAGACCTATGGCTACACCTTC.